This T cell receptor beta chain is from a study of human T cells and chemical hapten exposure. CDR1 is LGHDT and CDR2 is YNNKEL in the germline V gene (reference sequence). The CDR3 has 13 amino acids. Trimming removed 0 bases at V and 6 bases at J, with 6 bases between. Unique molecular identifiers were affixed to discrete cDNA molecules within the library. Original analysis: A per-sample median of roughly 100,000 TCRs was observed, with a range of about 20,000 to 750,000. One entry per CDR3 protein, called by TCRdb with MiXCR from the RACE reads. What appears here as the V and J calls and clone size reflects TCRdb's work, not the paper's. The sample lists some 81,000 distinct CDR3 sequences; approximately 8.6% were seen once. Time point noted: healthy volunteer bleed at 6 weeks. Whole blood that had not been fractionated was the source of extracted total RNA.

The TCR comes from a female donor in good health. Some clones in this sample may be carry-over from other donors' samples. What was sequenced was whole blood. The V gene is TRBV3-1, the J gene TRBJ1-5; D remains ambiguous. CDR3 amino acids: CASSQDGSQPQHF. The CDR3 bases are TGTGCCAGCAGCCAAGATGGTAGTCAGCCCCAGCATTTT.